Below are 2 T cell receptor beta chains sequenced from a single sample in a study of T cells in Graves' hyperthyroidism and ophthalmopathy. Amplified TCR beta CDR3 regions came from RNA transcripts. HTBI primers were employed in a first-round RT-PCR of the TCR CDR3. MiXCR, run by TCRdb on the multiplex PCR reads, gives a single entry per CDR3 protein. The sample has some 250,000 distinct CDR3 sequences, 14% to 15% seen once. Sequenced input: blood. The receptors were sampled from a woman aged 40 to 49 with Graves' hyperthyroidism that later progressed to Graves' ophthalmopathy.

This clonotype came up a few times. The chain uses TRBV4-1 and TRBJ1-2; D is unresolved. Looked up from germline, CDR1 is MGHRA and CDR2 is YSYEKL. Trimming cost V 0 bases and J 12 bases, with 17 bases left between them. The CDR3 extends over 14 amino acids. Written as DNA, the CDR3 is TGCGCCAGCAGCCAAGACCCGGCTCAACATGTTGACACCTTC. The encoded protein is CASSQDPAQHVDTF.

This chain connects TRBV6-1 to TRBJ2-7, with 7 nucleotides matching TRBD2. The CDR3 is 15 amino acids. Germline V gene sequence: CDR1 MNHNS, CDR2 SASEGT. V lost 4 bases to trimming and J lost 4 bases; unmatched junction nucleotides: 10. The CDR3 coding sequence is TGTGCCAGCAGTGGGGGAGGGGTCCCGGGGTACGAGCAGTACTTC. Its translation: CASSGGGVPGYEQYF.